A selection of T cell receptor beta chains follows, all from one sample in a study of graft-versus-host responses after intestinal transplantation. The protocol was immunoSEQ multiplex PCR, while the TCRdb copy is restricted to in-frame clones and leaves out a portion. This sample has roughly 34,000 clones, with approximately 95% found just once. No antigen is known for these receptors. The sequencing here drew on unstimulated CD4+ T cells sorted from spleen or lymph node cells, taken before transplant. The receptors were gathered from a human donor who was the organ donor for an intestinal transplant. The CDR3 runs from the conserved cysteine through the conserved F or W. A D gene is named only where the DNA matches it firmly. Part of the rows lack a size; the others show once, few, many or a class for expanded clones.

J: TRBJ2-7
D: TRBD1
size: -
length: 15
V: TRBV9
CDR3: CASSPGTGVMHEQYF
DNA: TGTGCCAGCAGCCCCGGGACAGGGGTTATGCACGAGCAGTACTTC

J: TRBJ2-1
D: TRBD2
size: -
length: 14
V: TRBV10-1
CDR3: CASSSGGAYNEQFF
DNA: TGCGCCAGCAGTTCTGGGGGGGCCTACAATGAGCAGTTCTTC

J: TRBJ1-5
D: -
size: -
length: 13
V: TRBV7-2
CDR3: CASSLGPNQPQHF
DNA: TGTGCCAGCAGCTTAGGGCCCAATCAGCCCCAGCATTTT

J: TRBJ2-5
D: TRBD2
size: -
length: 16
V: TRBV5-4
CDR3: CASSAGTSGGRETQYF
DNA: TGTGCCAGCAGCGCCGGGACTAGCGGGGGTCGGGAGACCCAGTACTTC

J: TRBJ1-3
D: -
size: -
length: 17
V: TRBV5-3
CDR3: CARSHPRTTFSGNTIYF
DNA: TGTGCCAGAAGCCACCCCCGGACAACCTTCTCTGGAAACACCATATATTTT

J: TRBJ1-1
D: -
size: -
length: 11
V: TRBV6-1
CDR3: CASSELVEAFF
DNA: TGTGCCAGCAGTGAATTGGTTGAAGCTTTCTTT

J: TRBJ1-2
D: -
size: -
length: 13
V: TRBV7-9
CDR3: CASSLAGSGGYTF
DNA: TGTGCCAGCAGCCTGGCAGGGTCTGGCGGCTACACCTTC

J: TRBJ1-5
D: TRBD1
size: -
length: 13
V: TRBV6-1
CDR3: CASSERQGASQHF
DNA: TGTGCCAGCAGTGAACGACAGGGGGCATCCCAGCATTTT

J: TRBJ2-2
D: -
size: -
length: 13
V: TRBV5-1
CDR3: CASSYREDGELFF
DNA: TGCGCCAGCAGCTACAGGGAAGACGGGGAGCTGTTTTTT

J: TRBJ2-7
D: -
size: -
length: 15
V: TRBV9
CDR3: CASSVGGTSAYEQYF
DNA: TGTGCCAGCAGCGTTGGAGGGACATCGGCCTACGAGCAGTACTTC

J: TRBJ1-2
D: TRBD1
size: -
length: 15
V: TRBV6-1
CDR3: CASSAGTGGDYGYTF
DNA: TGTGCCAGCAGTGCGGGGACAGGGGGCGACTATGGCTACACCTTC

J: TRBJ2-1
D: TRBD2
size: -
length: 16
V: TRBV5-1
CDR3: CASSLVSSGAYNEQFF
DNA: TGCGCCAGCAGCTTGGTTTCTAGCGGGGCCTACAATGAGCAGTTCTTC

J: TRBJ2-7
D: -
size: -
length: 11
V: TRBV10-3
CDR3: CAISGGGEQYF
DNA: TGTGCCATCAGTGGAGGGGGAGAGCAGTACTTC

J: TRBJ1-3
D: -
size: -
length: 15
V: TRBV7-8
CDR3: CASSRDNYSGNTIYF
DNA: TGTGCCAGCAGCCGGGACAATTACTCTGGAAACACCATATATTTT

J: TRBJ2-7
D: TRBD1
size: -
length: 14
V: TRBV10-3
CDR3: CATGQGAKSYEQYF
DNA: TGTGCCACCGGACAGGGGGCAAAGTCCTACGAGCAGTACTTC

J: TRBJ1-2
D: -
size: -
length: 15
V: TRBV5-6
CDR3: CASSLSAGANHGYTF
DNA: TGTGCCAGCAGCTTGTCGGCAGGGGCAAATCATGGCTACACCTTC

J: TRBJ2-5
D: -
size: -
length: 15
V: TRBV5-1
CDR3: CASSHLWGDQETQYF
DNA: TGCGCCAGCAGCCACTTATGGGGGGACCAAGAGACCCAGTACTTC

J: TRBJ1-2
D: -
size: -
length: 14
V: TRBV10-3
CDR3: CAIKRTAANYGYTF
DNA: TGTGCCATAAAAAGGACAGCCGCTAACTATGGCTACACCTTC

J: TRBJ2-1
D: -
size: -
length: 16
V: TRBV5-6
CDR3: CASSLSSLSSYNEQFF
DNA: TGTGCCAGCAGCTTATCTAGCTTAAGCTCCTACAATGAGCAGTTCTTC

J: TRBJ1-2
D: -
size: once
length: 13
V: TRBV6-1
CDR3: CASTIGTNYGYTF
DNA: TGTGCCAGCACCATTGGTACTAACTATGGCTACACCTTC

J: TRBJ2-3
D: TRBD2
size: -
length: 18
V: TRBV7-8
CDR3: CASSLTALLAGDLDKQYF
DNA: TGTGCCAGCAGCCTTACAGCCCTTCTAGCGGGGGATCTCGACAAGCAGTATTTT

J: TRBJ1-5
D: TRBD1
size: -
length: 18
V: TRBV7-9
CDR3: CASSLPSGQGISNQPQHF
DNA: TGTGCCAGCAGCTTACCCTCGGGACAGGGAATAAGCAATCAGCCCCAGCATTTT

J: TRBJ2-3
D: TRBD2
size: -
length: 14
V: TRBV15
CDR3: CATSITGGPDTQYF
DNA: TGTGCCACCAGCATAACGGGGGGGCCAGATACGCAGTATTTT

J: TRBJ2-3
D: -
size: -
length: 16
V: TRBV5-1
CDR3: CASSLDGGWGTDTQYF
DNA: TGCGCCAGCAGCTTGGATGGGGGCTGGGGCACAGATACGCAGTATTTT

J: TRBJ1-4
D: -
size: -
length: 16
V: TRBV19
CDR3: CASSTGGGSTNEKLFF
DNA: TGTGCCAGTAGCACCGGCGGGGGATCAACTAATGAAAAACTGTTTTTT

J: TRBJ2-3
D: TRBD1
size: -
length: 17
V: TRBV28
CDR3: CASSSYDRGRRTDTQYF
DNA: TGTGCCAGCTCCTCCTACGACAGGGGGAGAAGGACAGATACGCAGTATTTT

J: TRBJ2-1
D: TRBD2
size: -
length: 17
V: TRBV30
CDR3: CAWRGGRRSLTYNEQFF
DNA: TGTGCCTGGAGGGGGGGGAGAAGGTCCCTTACCTACAATGAGCAGTTCTTC

J: TRBJ2-6
D: -
size: -
length: 18
V: TRBV10-3
CDR3: CAISESRTDTSGANVLTF
DNA: TGTGCCATCAGTGAGTCGAGAACAGACACCTCTGGGGCCAACGTCCTGACTTTC

J: TRBJ2-1
D: TRBD1
size: once
length: 14
V: TRBV5-6
CDR3: CASSQRQGYNEQFF
DNA: TGTGCCAGCAGCCAACGACAGGGATACAATGAGCAGTTCTTC

J: TRBJ1-2
D: -
size: -
length: 15
V: TRBV4-3
CDR3: CASSQESRANYGYTF
DNA: TGCGCCAGCAGCCAAGAAAGCAGGGCTAACTATGGCTACACCTTC

J: TRBJ2-5
D: TRBD1
size: -
length: 15
V: TRBV2
CDR3: CASSPGTGGRETQYF
DNA: TGTGCCAGCAGTCCCGGGACAGGGGGCCGGGAGACCCAGTACTTC

J: TRBJ2-5
D: TRBD2
size: -
length: 16
V: TRBV13
CDR3: CASSLGLAGGPETQYF
DNA: TGTGCCAGCAGCCTGGGACTAGCGGGGGGGCCAGAGACCCAGTACTTC

J: TRBJ2-7
D: -
size: -
length: 15
V: TRBV4-3
CDR3: CASSHARELSYEQYF
DNA: TGCGCCAGCAGCCACGCCAGGGAACTCTCCTACGAGCAGTACTTC

J: TRBJ1-4
D: TRBD1
size: -
length: 14
V: TRBV5-4
CDR3: CASSLNRGREKLFF
DNA: TGTGCCAGCAGCTTAAACAGGGGGCGCGAAAAACTGTTTTTT

J: TRBJ1-2
D: -
size: -
length: 14
V: TRBV7-9
CDR3: CASSLAGVGYGYTF
DNA: TGTGCCAGCAGCTTAGCGGGAGTTGGCTATGGCTACACCTTC

J: TRBJ1-1
D: -
size: -
length: 16
V: TRBV7-2
CDR3: CASNDPAWGPNTEAFF
DNA: TGTGCCAGCAACGACCCGGCATGGGGGCCGAACACTGAAGCTTTCTTT

J: TRBJ1-1
D: TRBD1
size: -
length: 18
V: TRBV2
CDR3: CASSERVTGQGMNTEAFF
DNA: TGTGCCAGCAGTGAAAGGGTGACGGGACAGGGTATGAACACTGAAGCTTTCTTT

J: TRBJ2-7
D: TRBD1
size: -
length: 14
V: TRBV7-2
CDR3: CASSIDRVSYEQYF
DNA: TGTGCCAGCAGCATAGACAGGGTGTCCTACGAGCAGTACTTC

J: TRBJ1-1
D: -
size: -
length: 13
V: TRBV6-4
CDR3: CASSEQANTEAFF
DNA: TGTGCCAGCAGTGAACAGGCGAACACTGAAGCTTTCTTT

J: TRBJ2-7
D: -
size: -
length: 14
V: TRBV6-5
CDR3: CASSYSVLSYEQYF
DNA: TGTGCCAGCAGTTACTCCGTCCTCTCCTACGAGCAGTACTTC

J: TRBJ2-5
D: TRBD2
size: -
length: 18
V: TRBV7-2
CDR3: CASSPRLAGARYQETQYF
DNA: TGTGCCAGCAGCCCCCGACTAGCGGGGGCCAGGTACCAAGAGACCCAGTACTTC

J: TRBJ2-5
D: TRBD2
size: -
length: 16
V: TRBV6-6
CDR3: CASSFFLAGGPETQYF
DNA: TGTGCCAGCAGTTTCTTCTTAGCGGGGGGGCCAGAGACCCAGTACTTC

J: TRBJ2-7
D: -
size: once
length: 15
V: TRBV11-3
CDR3: CASSLSRGATHEQYF
DNA: TGTGCCAGCAGCTTGTCCAGGGGAGCTACCCACGAGCAGTACTTC

J: TRBJ1-1
D: -
size: -
length: 16
V: TRBV7-9
CDR3: CASSLIVHRMNTEAFF
DNA: TGTGCCAGCAGCTTAATCGTTCACAGGATGAACACTGAAGCTTTCTTT

J: TRBJ2-5
D: TRBD2
size: -
length: 16
V: TRBV5-1
CDR3: CASSQGLAAYQETQYF
DNA: TGCGCCAGCAGCCAGGGACTAGCGGCGTACCAAGAGACCCAGTACTTC

J: TRBJ2-7
D: -
size: -
length: 15
V: TRBV4-1
CDR3: CASSQGTGTTYEQYF
DNA: TGCGCCAGCAGCCAAGGTACGGGCACTACCTACGAGCAGTACTTC

J: TRBJ1-5
D: -
size: -
length: 17
V: TRBV19
CDR3: CASSLTGTVRFNQPQHF
DNA: TGTGCCAGTAGTCTAACAGGGACCGTCCGTTTCAATCAGCCCCAGCATTTT

J: TRBJ1-2
D: TRBD1
size: -
length: 13
V: TRBV19
CDR3: CASSGRTGGRYTF
DNA: TGTGCCAGTAGTGGTCGGACAGGAGGTCGATACACCTTC

J: TRBJ1-2
D: -
size: -
length: 13
V: TRBV7-8
CDR3: CASSPRVENGYTF
DNA: TGTGCCAGCAGCCCTAGGGTGGAGAATGGCTACACCTTC

J: TRBJ1-2
D: TRBD1
size: once
length: 15
V: TRBV7-8
CDR3: CASSLQIAGGGGYTF
DNA: TGTGCCAGCAGTTTACAAATCGCAGGGGGAGGAGGCTACACCTTC

J: TRBJ1-2
D: -
size: -
length: 13
V: TRBV7-3
CDR3: CASSLSRGLGYTF
DNA: TGTGCCAGCAGCTTAAGTAGGGGACTTGGCTACACCTTC

J: TRBJ2-1
D: -
size: -
length: 18
V: TRBV7-2
CDR3: CASSLTGFLRSSYNEQFF
DNA: TGTGCCAGCAGCCTGACGGGGTTCCTCCGAAGCTCCTACAATGAGCAGTTCTTC

J: TRBJ2-7
D: TRBD1
size: -
length: 14
V: TRBV13
CDR3: CASSSRQGEYEQYF
DNA: TGTGCCAGCAGCTCCAGACAGGGGGAATACGAGCAGTACTTC

J: TRBJ1-6
D: -
size: once
length: 18
V: TRBV14
CDR3: CASSQGSRARFYNSPLHF
DNA: TGTGCCAGCAGCCAAGGCTCCCGGGCCCGCTTTTATAATTCACCCCTCCACTTT

J: TRBJ1-2
D: -
size: -
length: 14
V: TRBV28
CDR3: CASSSGAPNYGYTF
DNA: TGTGCCAGCAGTTCGGGAGCCCCCAACTATGGCTACACCTTC